Listed here are 29 T cell receptor beta chains from one sample, sequenced in a study of tumor-infiltrating lymphocytes in primary liver carcinoma. The researchers obtained blood RNA from unsorted whole blood and also extracted germline DNA. Starting material of 400 to 600 ng total RNA yielded TCR beta cDNA via a constant-region primer. What produced the TCR beta libraries was three nested multiplex PCR rounds using slightly modified ARM-PCR. With TRBV1-TRBV30 forward primers and a C-beta reverse primer, the first two PCR rounds were run for approximately 10 cycles each. Via MiXCR, TCRdb re-called the multiplex PCR reads, giving one row per CDR3 protein. This table holds around 330,000 distinct CDR3 sequences, over 55% found once. The sample consisted of peripheral blood. These receptors were obtained from a man between 40 and 49 years old with primary liver carcinoma and hepatitis B virus infection.

Concerning this clonotype itself: A read error may explain this, as a much larger clone is one base away. This chain links TRBV29-1 with TRBJ2-7, with 8 nucleotides matching TRBD2. The CDR3 spans 13 residues. Germline V gene lookup returns CDR1 SQVTM and CDR2 ANQGSEA. This CDR3 reads CSVVRGGTYEQCF. Here the CDR3 DNA reads TGCAGCGTCGTTCGGGGGGGGACCTACGAGCAGTGCTTC.

This clonotype has at least ten counts. The V call is TRBV11-2, the J call TRBJ2-1; D could derive from TRBD1 or TRBD2 (6 bases each). The germline gives CDR1 SGHAT, CDR2 FQNNGV. V was cut by 6 bases and J by 6 bases, with 24 bases left in between. CDR3 length: 17 amino acids. The CDR3 loop is CASSRGLAPLRSNEQFF. CDR3 DNA: TGTGCCAGCAGTCGGGGGCTAGCACCTCTAAGGAGCAATGAGCAGTTCTTC.

J is TRBJ2-1 and V is TRBV5-1, with TRBD1 matching 7 bases. V trimming: 4 bases; J trimming: 7 bases; junction bases outside the gene matches: 8. The CDR3 has 14 amino acids. The germline gives CDR1 SGHRS, CDR2 YFSETQ. CDR3 amino acids: CASSPGDSVNEQFF. For the CDR3, the DNA is TGCGCCAGCAGCCCAGGGGACAGCGTGAATGAGCAGTTCTTC.

A remark on this clonotype: At one of its ends the junction is not consistent with the germline gene, which may arise from a read error. The rearrangement links TRBV11-2 to TRBJ2-6; either TRBD1 or TRBD2 may supply D (5 bases each). CDR1 and CDR2 (germline): SGHAT, FQNNGV. The CDR3 contains 18 residues. CDR3 sequence reads: CASSLVRLGTAGANFLTF. Here the CDR3 DNA reads TGTGCCAGCAGCTTAGTCAGACTGGGGACGGCTGGGGCCAACTTCCTGACTTTC.

This clonotype was observed many times. CDR3 DNA: TGTGCCAGCAGTTTGGGGACAGGGGGCCTTCGGGAGACCCAGTACTTC. It translates to CASSLGTGGLRETQYF. The rearrangement links TRBV12-3 or TRBV12-4 to TRBJ2-5; TRBD1 aligns across 12 bases. The J segment lost 5 bases and the V segment lost 3 bases, leaving 7 bases of the junction unmatched. CDR3 length: 16 amino acids.

The genes are TRBV6-2 or TRBV6-3 and TRBJ1-1; D is ambiguous. Per germline, CDR1 MNHEY and CDR2 SVGEGT. Trimming stripped 7 bases from V and 4 bases from J, with 13 bases between. CDR3 length equals 13 residues. For the CDR3, the DNA is TGTGCCAGCACCGCTTTCGGCACCACTGAAGCTTTCTTT. It specifies CASTAFGTTEAFF.

In its sample, this clonotype was seen once. A read error may be the cause here, since a much bigger clone is one base away. The chain has TRBV6-1 and TRBJ2-7; 9 bases match TRBD1. Germline trimming cut 6 bases from V and 6 bases from J; bases unmatched to any gene: 12. Germline values: CDR1 MNHNS, CDR2 SASEGT. The CDR3 has 15 residues. The CDR3 DNA is TGTGCCAGCAGAGAACTACCGGGACAGGGATCCGAGCAGTACTTC. This sequence encodes CASRELPGQGSEQYF.

This clonotype has ten or more counts. The chain recombines TRBV14 with TRBJ2-3; D might be TRBD1 or TRBD2, each matching 5 bases. The germline V and J ends were trimmed by 2 bases and 5 bases, with 14 bases remaining between them. Germline V gene data show CDR1 as SGHDN and CDR2 as FVKESK. The CDR3 extends over 15 amino acids. The CDR3 reads CASSQTGGAGDTQYF. Written as DNA, the CDR3 is TGTGCCAGCAGCCAAACTGGGGGAGCAGGAGATACGCAGTATTTT.

In regard to this clonotype: The junction does not match germline at one end; this may be a read error. V gene TRBV12-3 or TRBV12-4 combines with J gene TRBJ2-1; D gene unclear. The CDR3 length is 15 residues. The CDR3 is CASGLLGEAVREQFF. CDR3 nucleotide sequence: TGTGCCAGCGGTTTATTGGGTGAGGCGGTCCGAGAGCAGTTCTTC.

Turning to this clonotype: This may come from a read error, since a much larger clone is one base off. The CDR3: CASNNACMNTEAFF. The CDR3 DNA sequence: TGTGCCAGCAACAATGCCTGTATGAACACTGAAGCTTTCTTT. The chain couples TRBV6-5 to TRBJ1-1, with unresolved D. V dropped 7 bases and J dropped 0 bases, with 12 bases sitting between them. Germline values: CDR1 MNHEY, CDR2 SVGAGI. This CDR3 has 14 residues.

V gene TRBV11-2 combines with J gene TRBJ2-3; TRBD2 is a possible D gene (5 bases). V lost 3 bases to trimming and J lost 4 bases, with 20 bases between them. This CDR3 contains 17 residues. Germline CDR1 SGHAT, CDR2 FQNNGV. The CDR3 here is CASSLEVAGEAADTQYF. In DNA, the CDR3 is TGTGCCAGCAGCTTGGAGGTAGCAGGAGAGGCGGCAGATACGCAGTATTTT.

This clonotype was observed a handful of times. The rearrangement joins TRBV21-1 to TRBJ1-4; TRBD1 is the table's D call and was not checked against the DNA. TRBV21-1 is designated a pseudogene. The CDR3 totals 16 residues. The chain's CDR3 is CASSLKYPGGRQELFF. CDR3 DNA: TGTGCCAGCAGCCTCAAGTACCCAGGGGGCCGGCAGGAACTGTTTTTT.

The chain links TRBV2 to TRBJ2-2, with D possibly being TRBD1 (5 bases). This CDR3 has 16 amino acids. Germline V gives CDR1 SNHLY, CDR2 FYNNEI. Trimming shortened V by 7 bases and J by 2 bases, and 17 bases separated the two germline ends. Here the CDR3 reads CASTLGPDRNTGELFF. Written as DNA, the CDR3 is TGTGCCAGCACCCTGGGTCCTGACAGAAACACCGGGGAGCTGTTTTTT.

Only a few counts were recorded for this clonotype. The chain is built from TRBV2 and TRBJ2-1; TRBD2 might be the D (5 bases). V lost 5 bases and J 10 bases, leaving 15 bases between the germline ends. Per the germline V gene, CDR1 is SNHLY and CDR2 is FYNNEI. The CDR3 loop spans 13 amino acids. The chain's CDR3 is CASSPRGWSEQFF. CDR3 nucleotides: TGTGCCAGCAGTCCCCGCGGGTGGTCGGAGCAGTTCTTC.

Worth noting for this clonotype: A single base separates this from a much larger clone, so it may be a read error. This rearrangement joins TRBV6-2 or TRBV6-3 to TRBJ2-7; D is possibly TRBD1 (6 bases). The CDR3 consists of 12 residues. CDR1 is MNHEY and CDR2 is SVGEGT in the germline V gene. The CDR3 DNA follows: TGTGCCAGCAGATCCGGACAGTACGGGCAGTACTTC. It is translated as CASRSGQYGQYF.

Concerning this clonotype itself: This may be a read error: a much more frequent sequence differs by one nucleotide. The chain employs TRBV6-1 and TRBJ2-2; unclear D gene. This CDR3 has 14 residues. Germline assignment: CDR1 MNHNS and CDR2 SASEGT. CDR3 residues: CASSEGQLTEELFF. The CDR3 DNA is TGTGCCAGCAGTGAAGGGCAGCTCACCGAGGAGCTGTTTTTT.

The CDR3 here is CASSFYESYEQYF. The CDR3 region has the DNA TGCGCCAGCAGCTTCTACGAGAGTTACGAGCAGTACTTC. The V and J genes are TRBV5-1 and TRBJ2-7; unclear D gene. This CDR3 comprises 13 residues. CDR1 is SGHRS, CDR2 YFSETQ, per germline. Between the trimmed V and J ends, which lost 2 bases and 4 bases, there was a span of 10 bases.

The chain joins TRBV7-8 to TRBJ2-7; 11 bases map to TRBD1. The CDR3 is made up of 16 amino acids. V trimming: 5 bases; J trimming: 3 bases; junction bases outside the gene matches: 9. From germline, CDR1 is SGHVS and CDR2 FQNEAQ. CDR3 protein: CASSPLRTGGYYEQYF. Written as DNA, the CDR3 is TGTGCCAGCAGCCCGCTACGGACAGGGGGCTACTACGAGCAGTACTTC.

The chain has TRBV7-9 and TRBJ2-1; D may be TRBD2 (5 bases). Trimming cost V 0 bases and J 9 bases, with 12 bases left between them. Germline assignment: CDR1 SEHNR and CDR2 FQNEAQ (reference sequence). The CDR3 is 14 residues long. The CDR3 region is CASSLAGVRGEQFF. CDR3 in DNA: TGTGCCAGCAGCTTAGCCGGGGTCCGGGGTGAGCAGTTCTTC.

Concerning this clonotype: The CDR3 carries no conserved terminal phenylalanine or tryptophan, so it likely arises from a read error. The chain uses TRBV6-6 and TRBJ1-3; D possibly corresponds to TRBD1 (5 bases). CDR3 length equals 16 residues. Germline assignment: CDR1 MNHNY and CDR2 SVGAGI (reference sequence). CDR3 sequence: CASSYRQPSSGNIIYL. The CDR3 bases are TGTGCCAGCAGTTACCGACAGCCTAGCTCTGGAAACATCATATATCTT.

This clonotype was seen ten or more times. This chain joins TRBV29-1 and TRBJ2-6; D gene ambiguous. The CDR3 runs 15 residues. The germline gives CDR1 SQVTM, CDR2 ANQGSEA. Trimming removed 0 bases at V and 4 bases at J, with 10 bases between. The CDR3 bases are TGCAGCGTTGAAGAGGGTTCTAGAGGGGCCAACGTCCTGACTTTC. Its protein product is CSVEEGSRGANVLTF.

Turning to this clonotype: A junction end diverges from the germline sequence, so it may reflect a read error. This chain links TRBV7-9 with TRBJ1-2, with a tentative D call TRBD1 (5 bases). The V gene's germline CDR1 is SEHNR and CDR2 FQNEAQ (reference sequence). CDR3 size: 13 residues. CDR3 in amino acids: CASSLARGYGYNF. The DNA for the CDR3 is TGTGCCAGCAGCTTAGCGAGGGGTTATGGCTACAACTTC.

Comment on this clonotype: A much larger clone is a single base away; this may be a read error. The J gene is TRBJ1-2, the V gene TRBV5-4; D is ambiguous. Germline CDR1 and CDR2: SGHNT and YYREEE (reference sequence). This CDR3 contains 11 residues. The CDR3 DNA reads TGTGCCAGCAGCTCTAACTATGACTACACCTTC. Its protein is CASSSNYDYTF.

V gene TRBV5-1 combines with J gene TRBJ2-3; tentative D call: TRBD2 (5 bases). CDR1 is SGHRS and CDR2 is YFSETQ in the germline V gene. CDR3 length: 17 amino acids. Trimming left V 5 bases short and J 0 bases short, with 19 bases between. CDR3 amino acids: CASSLTPGRTSTDTQYF. The CDR3 DNA reads as TGCGCCAGCAGTCTGACGCCCGGTAGGACTAGCACAGATACGCAGTATTTT.

Comment on this clonotype: A read error may be the cause here, since a much bigger clone is one base away. This sequence joins TRBV6-5 and TRBJ2-1; perhaps TRBD2 as D (5 bases). The CDR3 runs 15 residues. V was pared by 5 bases and J by 5 bases, with 16 bases between. Germline lookup yields CDR1 MNHEY and CDR2 SVGAGI. CDR3 DNA sequence: TGTGCCAGCAGTCCACCTAGCTCTGACCACAATGAGCAGTTCTTC. It yields the protein CASSPPSSDHNEQFF.

The table lists this clonotype with a few counts. The V call is TRBV12-3 or TRBV12-4, the J call TRBJ2-3, with D perhaps TRBD2 (5 bases). This CDR3 region has 15 residues. The V and J ends lost 5 bases and 0 bases respectively, with 12 bases between them. The CDR3 here is CASSVEDRSTDTQYF. DNA of the CDR3: TGTGCCAGCAGTGTGGAGGACCGAAGCACAGATACGCAGTATTTT.

This sequence joins TRBV5-1 and TRBJ2-7; unclear D gene. Germline assignment: CDR1 SGHRS and CDR2 YFSETQ. This CDR3 comprises 13 residues. Trimming removed 4 bases from V and 7 bases from J, with 15 bases in between. Written as DNA, the CDR3 is TGCGCCAGCAGCGAGGACCCGATTGGTGAGCAGTACTTC. Translated: CASSEDPIGEQYF. The full variable domain, in which reference TRBV5-1 and TRBJ2-7 provide the parts outside the CDR3, is KAGVTQTPRYLIKTRGQQVTLSCSPISGHRSVSWYQQTPGQGLQFLFEYFSETQRNKGNFPGRFSGRQFSNSRSEMNVSTLELGDSALYLCASSEDPIGEQYFGPGTRLTVT.

A note on this clonotype: Sequence at one end of the junction differs from germline and may be a read error. The chain joins TRBV11-1 to TRBJ2-6, with D maybe TRBD1 (6 bases). The CDR3 spans 15 residues. The germline V gene encodes CDR1 SGHAT and CDR2 FQDESV (reference sequence). This chain's CDR3 is CASNFDRIGANVMTF. The CDR3 nucleotides are TGTGCCAGCAACTTTGACAGGATCGGGGCCAACGTCATGACTTTC.

The genes are TRBV30 and TRBJ1-4; a weak D match, TRBD1 (6 bases). The germline CDR1 and CDR2 sequences are GTSNPN and SVGIG (reference sequence). CDR3 length: 14 amino acids. V lost 3 bases and J 4 bases, leaving 12 bases between the germline ends. The CDR3 loop reads CAWRGTRLNEKLFF. Written as DNA, the CDR3 is TGTGCCTGGAGAGGGACAAGACTTAATGAAAAACTGTTTTTT.